This T cell receptor (beta chain) was identified during a study of beta chain features in type 1 diabetes. The overall study: The study examined about 110,000,000 sorted cells across all samples. Overall study findings and caveats: TCRB CDR3 length was moderately but significantly reduced in all four CD4+ subsets of Type 1 diabetes patients. Equally in patients and controls, shorter templates might have been favored by PCR.

This clone showed up just a few times. Its target is not known. Looked up from germline, CDR1 is GTSNPN and CDR2 is SVGIG (reference sequence). V gave up 5 bases and J gave up 8 bases; unmatched junction bases: 10. The CDR3 has 13 residues. Investigators reverse transcribed all isolated RNA, so they sequenced expressed TCRB transcripts. Profiled with immunoSEQ multiplex PCR; TCRdb holds only in-frame clones, not every one. The sample yields about 300,000 clones, 13% seen once. Donors underwent one heparinised blood draw, around 100 mL on average. Purities in excess of 95% were seen in all sorted populations.

The J gene is TRBJ1-2, the V gene TRBV30; TRBD1 matches 8 bases. The receptor comes from a woman aged 18 to 35 with type 1 diabetes. Source material: naive CD4+ T cells from blood. In DNA, the CDR3 is TGTGCCTGGCTGACAGGGGAAGGTCGGGGCTACACCTTC. It yields the protein CAWLTGEGRGYTF.